A single T cell receptor beta chain is shown here with its context. These data are taken from a study of OX40 agonist ivuxolimab in advanced cancers. On the study more broadly: The dose of intravenous ivuxolimab that patients received every 2 weeks ranged from 0.01 to 10 mg/kg. Enrollees could have had prior anti-PD-1, anti-PD-L1 or anti-CTLA-4 therapy, which around 40% had received.

Sampling of blood occurred at baseline, cycle 4 day 1, and cycle 7 day 1. V lost 3 bases and J lost 7, with 22 bases in between. There are 16 residues in the CDR3. CDR1 and CDR2 from the germline V gene are SGHRS and YFSETQ. The table came from immunoSEQ multiplex PCR; TCRdb's copy has only in-frame clones and leaves some out. Of tens of thousands of clones listed, roughly 90% are singletons. The sequencing used CD4+ or CD8+ T cells sorted from blood, collected in a trial of the OX40 agonist ivuxolimab. The V gene is TRBV5-1, the J gene TRBJ2-5; no definite D call. The clonotype was recovered from an adult with an advanced solid tumor such as melanoma, head and neck, liver or kidney cancer. The CDR3 nucleotides read TGCGCCAGCAGCTACCTTCTGGTAGGGCTGGGCGGGACCCAGTACTTC. This gives the protein CASSYLLVGLGGTQYF.